The 8 T cell receptor beta chains below were found in one sample sequenced in a study of regulatory T cells in long-lasting Graves disease (dated by TCRdb to the early 2020s). The time point label here, explained by the study, means: newly diagnosed GD, antithyroid drugs for less than 3 months. For both TCR sequencing and RNA sequencing, RNA was extracted from PBMCs in TRIzol. Library preparation employed multiplex PCR. The data were produced on an Illumina HiSeq 4000. CDR3 regions were amplified by Arm-PCR with iRepertoire HTBI primers to construct TCR beta libraries. In-frame beta chains were kept once TCRdb had trimmed the public reads at Q25 with fastp and called clones with MiXCR. Rows are unified per CDR3 protein, each entry keeping the most common DNA and genes. In this sample the table shows 350,000 to 450,000 distinct CDR3 sequences, 15% of which occur a single time. The top ten clones comprise 16% of the sample.

The same sample was also used in a study of T cells in Graves' hyperthyroidism and ophthalmopathy.

The source was peripheral blood mononuclear cells (PBMCs), collected at new diagnosis, from a patient treated with antithyroid drugs. These receptors were collected from a woman in her twenties or thirties with Graves disease. Donor details come from another sample of the same person, matched by shared clones.

The genes are TRBV6-1 and TRBJ2-5; 9 positions agree with TRBD2. Unmatched junction bases numbered 4, after V lost 8 bases and J lost 3 bases. This CDR3 is built from 13 residues. The germline CDR1 and CDR2 sequences are MNHNS and SASEGT. CDR3 region: CASGRTSEETQYF. CDR3 in DNA: TGTGCCAGCGGTAGGACTAGCGAAGAGACCCAGTACTTC.

The chain couples TRBV12-3 or TRBV12-4 to TRBJ2-1; D remains ambiguous. V lost 5 bases to trimming and J lost 2 bases, with 10 bases between them. The CDR3 totals 14 residues. CDR3 region: CASSLLDPYNEQFF. The CDR3 DNA sequence: TGTGCCAGCAGTCTACTGGACCCCTACAATGAGCAGTTCTTC.

The chain joins TRBV5-1 to TRBJ2-1; a possible D gene is TRBD2 (5 bases). Looked up from germline, CDR1 is SGHRS and CDR2 is YFSETQ. The V and J ends lost 5 bases and 1 base respectively, with 16 bases between them. The CDR3 length is 16 residues. The CDR3 region has the DNA TGCGCCAGCAGAATAGCGCTGGGTGGATCCTACAATGAGCAGTTCTTC. Translated: CASRIALGGSYNEQFF. Full variable domain (remainder filled in from reference TRBV5-1 and TRBJ2-1): KAGVTQTPRYLIKTRGQQVTLSCSPISGHRSVSWYQQTPGQGLQFLFEYFSETQRNKGNFPGRFSGRQFSNSRSEMNVSTLELGDSALYLCASRIALGGSYNEQFFGPGTRLTVL.

The chain couples TRBV15 to TRBJ2-5; 9 bases map to TRBD2. CDR1 is LNHNV, CDR2 YYDKDF, per germline (reference sequence). This CDR3 has 21 amino acids. The V and J ends lost 1 base and 4 bases, in that order; junction bases with no gene match: 22. CDR3 residues: CATSRGGRGAGGPRSGETQYF. CDR3 DNA: TGTGCCACCAGCAGAGGGGGGCGCGGAGCGGGAGGACCCCGGAGTGGAGAGACCCAGTACTTC.

The sample holds a few counts of this clonotype. The V call is TRBV18, the J call TRBJ1-6; possible D gene TRBD1, 5 bases. The CDR3 sequence is 17 residues long. Between the trimmed V and J ends, which lost 0 bases and 4 bases, there was a span of 13 bases. Germline CDR1 KGHSH, CDR2 LQKENI. In DNA, the CDR3 is TGTGCCAGCTCACCACCGGGCAGGGTCCAGTATAATTCACCCCTCCACTTT. This gives the protein CASSPPGRVQYNSPLHF.

This clonotype was detected many times. The chain employs TRBV3-1 and TRBJ1-5; D gene ambiguous. This CDR3 is 16 amino acids long. Germline loops: CDR1 LGHDT, CDR2 YNNKEL (reference sequence). Between the trimmed V and J ends, which lost 0 bases and 5 bases, there was a span of 14 bases. CDR3 nucleotide sequence: TGTGCCAGCAGCCAAGATCCTAATATAGGTGATCAGCCCCAGCATTTT. Translated, it gives CASSQDPNIGDQPQHF.

CDR3 sequence: CASSLEPDRQSPLHF. The CDR3 region has the DNA TGTGCCAGCAGCTTAGAGCCGGACAGGCAATCACCCCTCCACTTT. The chain combines TRBV7-6 with TRBJ1-6; TRBD1 aligns across 7 bases. V lost 1 base to trimming and J lost 10 bases; unmatched junction nucleotides: 7. CDR3 length: 15 residues. Germline V lookup: CDR1 SGHVS, CDR2 FNYEAQ.

This clonotype was counted ten times or more. As DNA, the CDR3 is TGTGCCAGCAGCTTAGAGCTACAGATCCAGAACACTGAAGCTTTCTTT. It yields the protein CASSLELQIQNTEAFF. V and J are TRBV11-2 and TRBJ1-1; D call uncertain. The CDR3 extends over 16 amino acids. Germline V CDR1 and CDR2: SGHAT, FQNNGV. Trimming left V 0 bases short and J 1 base short, with 12 bases between.